Below, one T cell receptor (beta chain) is given with its context. Study processing details: Counts of nucleated cells, estimated from reference gene primer amplification, were obtained. Generated by immunoSEQ multiplex PCR, the TCRdb table keeps only in-frame clones and is missing some. The DNA was the basis for D and trimming; V, J and clone size are from that table. The sample shows hundreds of thousands of clones, about four fifths of them seen only once. These data originate in a study of blood T cell repertoires in COVID-19. Overall study: Collection of acute and convalescent COVID-19 samples took place in the United States, Italy and Spain. T cells, B-cell-depleted T cells, or PBMCs provided the cDNA or gDNA that served as material.

There are 16 residues in the CDR3. The V end was cut by 4 bases, the J end by 3 bases, with 19 bases between. Germline lookup yields CDR1 SGHDN and CDR2 FVKESK. The V and J genes are TRBV14 and TRBJ2-7, with D perhaps matching TRBD1 (6 bases). Sequenced input: peripheral blood. The source of this sequence is a man at least 80 years old with acute or convalescent COVID-19. The chain's CDR3 is CASSRNRVKVGYEQYF. The CDR3 DNA reads TGTGCCAGCAGCCGGAACAGGGTCAAGGTGGGCTACGAGCAGTACTTC.